This TCR beta chain was identified in a study of T cell repertoires in cytomegalovirus infection. The overall study: Evidence of both CMV infection and a matching HLA type came from public TCR beta signatures. General study findings and limits: The response measured ex vivo was dominated by TCR beta clonotypes (HLA-C-restricted and CMV-specific). The cumulative frequency of public TCR beta families distinguished individuals who carried CMV together with the relevant HLA.

There are a few counts of this clonotype. The target antigen is unknown. From the reads, TCRdb called clonotypes with MiXCR, one entry per CDR3 protein. Of some 390,000 distinct CDR3 sequences in the sample, 15% to 20% are singletons; the top ten hold approximately 8%. The V gene lost 4 bases and the J gene lost 2 bases, with 17 bases spanning the gap. The germline V gene has CDR1 SQVTM and CDR2 ANQGSEA. This CDR3 contains 15 residues. This chain links TRBV29-1 with TRBJ2-5; TRBD1 or TRBD2 may be the D gene (5 bases each). The TCR originated in a human donor in good health (CMV status not recorded). Some clones in this sample may be carry-over from other donors' samples. The sequencing input was PBMCs. CDR3 in DNA: TGCAGCGTTGGGCCCTCGGGGCTACCACAAGAGACCCAGTACTTC. Its translation is CSVGPSGLPQETQYF.